The rows below give T cell receptor beta chains drawn from one sample of a study of blood T cell repertoires in COVID-19. Profiled with immunoSEQ multiplex PCR; TCRdb holds only in-frame clones, not every one. This sample has about 49,000 clones; roughly 90% occur once, and the top ten carry 2.5% to 3.5%. The sample taken for sequencing was peripheral blood. All receptors come from a human donor in a cohort sampled during active COVID-19. The CDR3 runs from the conserved cysteine through the conserved F or W. A D gene is named only where the DNA matches it firmly.

v_call: TRBV30; j_call: TRBJ2-5; d_call: -; cdr3_aa: CAWELRETQYF; cdr3_nt: TGTGCCTGGGAGCTACGAGAGACCCAGTACTTC
v_call: TRBV7-9; j_call: TRBJ1-2; d_call: -; cdr3_aa: CASSLTGSGYTF; cdr3_nt: TGTGCCAGCAGCTTAACAGGGTCTGGCTACACCTTC
v_call: TRBV27; j_call: TRBJ2-2; d_call: -; cdr3_aa: CASTLSAFSGELFF; cdr3_nt: TGTGCCAGCACCTTATCGGCATTTTCCGGGGAGCTGTTTTTT
v_call: TRBV4-1; j_call: TRBJ2-4; d_call: -; cdr3_aa: CASSQELSRSKNIQYF; cdr3_nt: TGCGCCAGCAGCCAAGAACTAAGTAGGTCCAAAAACATTCAGTACTTC
v_call: TRBV11-2; j_call: TRBJ2-3; d_call: -; cdr3_aa: CASSSTVSTDTQYF; cdr3_nt: TGTGCCAGCAGTTCCACGGTGAGCACAGATACGCAGTATTTT
v_call: TRBV21-1; j_call: TRBJ1-1; d_call: -; cdr3_aa: CARKGRWDKRAFF; cdr3_nt: TGTGCCAGGAAGGGGCGTTGGGACAAGCGGGCTTTCTTT
v_call: TRBV5-4; j_call: TRBJ2-3; d_call: TRBD2; cdr3_aa: CASGRGGGPPDGDTQYF; cdr3_nt: TGTGCCAGCGGTAGGGGCGGGGGTCCCCCAGATGGAGATACGCAGTATTTT
v_call: TRBV4-1; j_call: TRBJ2-1; d_call: -; cdr3_aa: CASSHSRGYNEQFF; cdr3_nt: TGCGCCAGCAGCCATAGTAGGGGGTACAATGAGCAGTTCTTC
v_call: TRBV10-2; j_call: TRBJ2-3; d_call: TRBD2; cdr3_aa: CASRDRLAGDGHTGDTQYF; cdr3_nt: TGCGCCAGCAGGGATCGACTAGCGGGAGATGGTCACACGGGAGATACGCAGTATTTT
v_call: TRBV28; j_call: TRBJ1-1; d_call: -; cdr3_aa: CASPKGGSGKADTEAFF; cdr3_nt: TGTGCCAGCCCCAAGGGGGGGAGCGGGAAGGCTGACACTGAAGCTTTCTTT
v_call: TRBV19; j_call: TRBJ2-3; d_call: -; cdr3_aa: CASSIDWKIGKNTDTQYF; cdr3_nt: TGTGCCAGTAGTATAGATTGGAAAATCGGGAAGAACACAGATACGCAGTATTTT
v_call: TRBV7-6; j_call: TRBJ2-2; d_call: TRBD1; cdr3_aa: CASSAVTGPGELFF; cdr3_nt: TGTGCCAGCAGCGCTGTGACAGGGCCGGGGGAGCTGTTTTTT
v_call: TRBV6-5; j_call: TRBJ2-3; d_call: -; cdr3_aa: CASSYSIQSSTDTQYF; cdr3_nt: TGTGCCAGCAGTTATAGCATCCAGTCAAGCACAGATACGCAGTATTTT
v_call: TRBV2; j_call: TRBJ2-2; d_call: TRBD2; cdr3_aa: CASRGTSGVNTGELFF; cdr3_nt: TGTGCCAGCAGGGGGACTAGCGGGGTTAACACCGGGGAGCTGTTTTTT
v_call: TRBV2; j_call: TRBJ2-7; d_call: TRBD2; cdr3_aa: CASSDTGAGGIYVQYF; cdr3_nt: TGTGCCAGCAGTGATACCGGCGCGGGAGGGATATACGTGCAGTACTTC
v_call: TRBV11-2; j_call: TRBJ2-7; d_call: -; cdr3_aa: CASSLVLNGGQYF; cdr3_nt: TGTGCCAGCAGCTTAGTTCTTAACGGCGGGCAGTACTTC